This entry lists 13 T cell receptor beta chains sequenced from one sample in a study of blood T cell repertoires in COVID-19. Profiled with immunoSEQ multiplex PCR; TCRdb holds only in-frame clones, not every one. The table shows about 94,000 clones, with about 80% occurring only once. Sequencing was done on a sample of peripheral blood. The receptor source for this set is a man aged 55 to 70 with acute or convalescent COVID-19.

The chain couples TRBV2 to TRBJ1-5; tentative D call: TRBD1 (6 bases). The CDR3 is 15 amino acids. CDR1 and CDR2 from the germline V gene are SNHLY and FYNNEI. The V and J ends lost 6 bases and 1 base respectively, with 13 bases between them. CDR3 sequence reads: CASREQGVSNQPQHF. The DNA of the CDR3 is TGTGCCAGCAGGGAACAGGGCGTGAGCAATCAGCCCCAGCATTTT. The full variable domain, rest sourced from reference TRBV2 and TRBJ1-5, is EPEVTQTPSHQVTQMGQEVILRCVPISNHLYFYWYRQILGQKVEFLVSFYNNEISEKSEIFDDQFSVERPDGSNFTLKIRSTKLEDSAMYFCASREQGVSNQPQHFGDGTRLSIL.

The chain employs TRBV7-6 and TRBJ2-7; D remains unclear. CDR1 is SGHVS, CDR2 FNYEAQ, per germline. The CDR3 totals 17 residues. The V end was cut by 1 base, the J end by 0 bases, with 16 bases between. Here the CDR3 DNA reads TGTGCCAGCAGCTTAGTTTCTGGCAGTCGGAGCTCCTACGAGCAGTACTTC. Protein: CASSLVSGSRSSYEQYF.

This chain uses TRBV5-1 with TRBJ1-4, with 7 bases matching TRBD1. The CDR3 is 14 amino acids. CDR1 and CDR2 (germline): SGHRS, YFSETQ. V was clipped by 1 base and J by 4 bases; unmatched bases: 1. In DNA form, the CDR3 reads TGCGCCAGCAGCTTGACAGGGGATAATGAAAAACTGTTTTTT. It translates to CASSLTGDNEKLFF.

This clone came up once. This chain connects TRBV5-8 to TRBJ2-1, with 8 bases fitting TRBD2. The CDR3 is 14 amino acids. CDR1 and CDR2 (germline): SGHTS, YDEGEE. J lost 11 bases, V lost 1 base, and 8 bases had no gene match. The CDR3 region is CASSLRLAGSQQFF. CDR3 DNA: TGTGCCAGCAGCTTGCGGCTAGCGGGCAGCCAGCAGTTCTTC.

The rearrangement joins TRBV5-8 to TRBJ1-4, with D possibly being TRBD1 (6 bases). Germline V gene lookup returns CDR1 SGHTS and CDR2 YDEGEE. Between the trimmed V and J ends, which lost 2 bases and 8 bases, there was a span of 13 bases. The CDR3 totals 14 residues. In nucleotides, the CDR3 is TGTGCCAGCAGCTTTTGGGACATTCGGGAAAAACTGTTTTTT. Its translation: CASSFWDIREKLFF.

This clone has just a few counts. The chain links TRBV5-4 to TRBJ1-2, with a weak D call TRBD1 (5 bases). The CDR3 extends over 13 amino acids. The V end was cut by 1 base, the J end by 2 bases, with 6 bases between. Germline V gene lookup returns CDR1 SGHNT and CDR2 YYREEE (reference sequence). DNA of the CDR3: TGTGCCAGCAGCTTGCGGGGGAACTATGGCTACACCTTC. It yields the protein CASSLRGNYGYTF.

This clone was observed a single time. The V gene is TRBV11-2, the J gene TRBJ2-7; D is possibly TRBD2 (5 bases). The CDR3 runs to 16 residues. Germline CDR1 reads SGHAT; CDR2 reads FQNNGV. Trimming took off 5 bases at V and 7 bases at J, with 24 bases between the two ends. The CDR3 sequence: CASSPVTGNKGREQYF. As DNA, the CDR3 is TGTGCCAGCAGCCCAGTTACCGGGAATAAGGGAAGGGAGCAGTACTTC.

The chain has TRBV6-6 and TRBJ2-7; D is perhaps TRBD1 (6 bases). V shed 4 bases and J shed 1 base, with 11 bases lying between them. The CDR3 runs 14 residues. Germline V gene data show CDR1 as MNHNY and CDR2 as SVGAGI (reference sequence). CDR3 bases: TGTGCCAGCAGTTCCGGGACACCGTCCTACGAGCAGTACTTC. Translation: CASSSGTPSYEQYF.

V is TRBV5-1 and J is TRBJ2-3, with 8 nucleotides matching TRBD2. Looked up from germline, CDR1 is SGHRS and CDR2 is YFSETQ. J lost 0 bases, V lost 3 bases, and 12 bases had no gene match. The CDR3 length is 18 residues. Written as DNA, the CDR3 is TGCGCCAGCAGCTCCGGGACTAGTTGGTCTCCTAGCACAGATACGCAGTATTTT. It codes for CASSSGTSWSPSTDTQYF.

The chain links TRBV2 to TRBJ1-4; 7 bases are shared with TRBD1. V dropped 5 bases and J dropped 1; count of bases not matched to a gene: 1. Germline-derived CDR1 and CDR2 are SNHLY and FYNNEI. CDR3 length equals 14 residues. The chain's CDR3 is CASSWTGTNEKLFF. Here the CDR3 DNA reads TGTGCCAGCAGTTGGACAGGAACTAATGAAAAACTGTTTTTT. The whole variable domain, remainder taken from reference TRBV2 and TRBJ1-4, is EPEVTQTPSHQVTQMGQEVILRCVPISNHLYFYWYRQILGQKVEFLVSFYNNEISEKSEIFDDQFSVERPDGSNFTLKIRSTKLEDSAMYFCASSWTGTNEKLFFGSGTQLSVL.

V and J are TRBV19 and TRBJ2-3; TRBD1 might be the D (6 bases). The CDR3 totals 13 residues. Trimming stripped 7 bases from V and 3 bases from J, with 11 bases between. Germline V gene lookup returns CDR1 LNHDA and CDR2 SQIVND (reference sequence). This chain's CDR3 is CASIEGVTDTQYF. The CDR3 DNA reads as TGTGCCAGTATTGAGGGGGTTACAGATACGCAGTATTTT.

This chain connects TRBV10-3 to TRBJ1-6, with D hard to call. This CDR3 comprises 13 residues. V was clipped by 6 bases and J by 4 bases, with 7 bases between them. Germline V gene data show CDR1 as ENHRY and CDR2 as SYGVKD. The CDR3 loop is CAIRAGYNSPLHF. The DNA of the CDR3 is TGTGCCATCAGGGCAGGTTATAATTCACCCCTCCACTTT.

The chain joins TRBV9 to TRBJ1-1, with D maybe TRBD1 (6 bases). From germline, CDR1 is SGDLS and CDR2 YYNGEE. The CDR3 is 13 residues long. V was clipped by 6 bases and J by 5 bases, with 14 bases between them. The CDR3 region has the DNA TGTGCCAGCAATGGGGGCGGAGATACTGAAGCTTTCTTT. Its translation is CASNGGGDTEAFF.